The 23 T cell receptor beta chains below all came from one sample that was sequenced in a study of cytomegalovirus exposure and HLA in healthy donors. 60 Vbeta and 13 Jbeta primers were used in PCR. Method: immunoSEQ multiplex PCR; TCRdb's copy keeps in-frame clones and lacks some. The repertoire consists of 90,000 to 130,000 clones, with roughly 74% occurring once and the leading ten covering roughly 0.87%. The sequencing input was PBMCs. The origin of the receptors is a woman between 25 and 40 years old in good health and CMV-seronegative.

The chain links TRBV6-6 to TRBJ1-1; D not certain. This CDR3 is built from 11 residues. Germline-derived CDR1 and CDR2 are MNHNY and SVGAGI (reference sequence). Trimming stripped 0 bases from V and 8 bases from J, with 4 bases between. The CDR3 protein is CASSYSREAFF. The DNA for the CDR3 is TGTGCCAGCAGTTACTCGCGGGAAGCTTTCTTT.

This sequence joins TRBV7-6 and TRBJ2-1; TRBD2 agrees at 7 bases. This CDR3 is 14 amino acids long. The V segment lost 3 bases and the J segment 8 bases; nucleotides outside the gene matches: 7. Germline V gene lookup returns CDR1 SGHVS and CDR2 FNYEAQ. The CDR3 region has the DNA TGTGCCAGCAGCTTCAAAGCGGGGAGCCATGAGCAGTTCTTC. Its protein product is CASSFKAGSHEQFF. Full variable domain (remainder filled in from reference TRBV7-6 and TRBJ2-1): GAGVSQSPRYKVTKRGQDVALRCDPISGHVSLYWYRQALGQGPEFLTYFNYEAQQDKSGLPNDRFSAERPEGSISTLTIQRTEQRDSAMYRCASSFKAGSHEQFFGPGTRLTVL.

The chain is built from TRBV25-1 and TRBJ1-2; D is unclear. CDR3 size: 13 residues. Germline assignment: CDR1 MGHDK and CDR2 SYGVNS. V lost 3 bases, J lost 4 bases, and 9 bases lay in between. CDR3 nucleotide sequence: TGTGCCAGCAGTGAGGGTAGGAGCTATGGCTACACCTTC. Protein product: CASSEGRSYGYTF.

The chain recombines TRBV10-3 with TRBJ1-3; tentatively, D is TRBD1 (6 bases). The CDR3 extends over 18 amino acids. V gave up 5 bases and J gave up 2 bases, with 22 bases separating them. The V gene's germline CDR1 is ENHRY and CDR2 SYGVKD. This chain's CDR3 is CAISPSMKQGKAGNTIYF. The CDR3, as DNA: TGTGCCATCAGTCCCTCGATGAAACAGGGAAAGGCTGGAAACACCATATATTTT.

The chain is built from TRBV18 and TRBJ1-6; D possibly corresponds to TRBD1 (5 bases). Trimming cost V 3 bases and J 8 bases, with 14 bases left between them. The germline CDR1 and CDR2 sequences are KGHSH and LQKENI. The CDR3 consists of 15 residues. The CDR3 loop reads CASSPGGVGDSPLHF. The CDR3 DNA reads as TGTGCCAGCTCACCCGGGGGTGTTGGTGATTCACCCCTCCACTTT.

The chain carries TRBV5-4 and TRBJ1-2; D gene unclear. The CDR3 loop spans 13 amino acids. Germline-derived CDR1 and CDR2 are SGHNT and YYREEE (reference sequence). V gave up 6 bases and J gave up 0 bases, with 9 bases separating them. The CDR3 sequence: CASTGSANYGYTF. CDR3 DNA: TGTGCCAGCACCGGAAGCGCTAACTATGGCTACACCTTC. The complete variable domain, with remaining parts taken from reference TRBV5-4 and TRBJ1-2, reads ETGVTQSPTHLIKTRGQQVTLRCSSQSGHNTVSWYQQALGQGPQFIFQYYREEENGRGNFPPRFSGLQFPNYSSELNVNALELDDSALYLCASTGSANYGYTFGSGTRLTVV.

The chain employs TRBV5-6 and TRBJ1-1; 8 nucleotides align to TRBD1. The CDR3 spans 15 residues. The V gene end was trimmed by 6 bases and the J gene end by 1 base; junction bases not matched to a gene: 8. Germline lookup yields CDR1 SGHDT and CDR2 YYEEEE. In nucleotides, the CDR3 is TGTGCCAGCACCTTCTTGGACAGGGAGAACACTGAAGCTTTCTTT. Translation: CASTFLDRENTEAFF.

The V gene is TRBV14, the J gene TRBJ2-3; D call uncertain. Trimming cost V 1 base and J 1 base, with 9 bases left between them. In germline, CDR1 is SGHDN, CDR2 FVKESK. The CDR3 extends over 15 amino acids. CDR3 nucleotides: TGTGCCAGCAGCCAAGCTCCCCAGGGCACAGATACGCAGTATTTT. Translated: CASSQAPQGTDTQYF.

The chain couples TRBV27 to TRBJ2-7; 9 positions agree with TRBD1. Unmatched junction bases numbered 9, after V lost 5 bases and J lost 4 bases. Germline V gene lookup returns CDR1 MNHEY and CDR2 SMNVEV (reference sequence). The length of the CDR3 is 15 residues. The CDR3: CASSLIQGAGYEQYF. The CDR3 coding sequence is TGTGCCAGCAGTCTTATACAGGGGGCGGGTTACGAGCAGTACTTC.

The chain carries TRBV7-9 and TRBJ1-3; possibly TRBD1 for D (5 bases). CDR3 length equals 15 residues. The germline gives CDR1 SEHNR, CDR2 FQNEAQ (reference sequence). Between the trimmed V and J ends, which lost 1 base and 0 bases, there was a span of 7 bases. The CDR3 nucleotides read TGTGCCAGCAGCTTAGTAGACAGCTCTGGAAACACCATATATTTT. Translation gives CASSLVDSSGNTIYF.

This clone was picked up a small number of times. The chain employs TRBV5-1 and TRBJ2-1, with D possibly being TRBD1 (6 bases). Looked up from germline, CDR1 is SGHRS and CDR2 is YFSETQ. CDR3 length: 16 amino acids. V was trimmed by 4 bases and J by 5 bases, leaving 19 bases between them. CDR3 in amino acids: CASSLRPQGRDNEQFF. For the CDR3, the DNA is TGCGCCAGCAGCCTACGCCCACAGGGCCGGGACAATGAGCAGTTCTTC.

The chain carries TRBV4-1 and TRBJ1-2; D is perhaps TRBD1 (5 bases). Germline CDR1 reads MGHRA; CDR2 reads YSYEKL. The CDR3 is made up of 13 amino acids. V lost 3 bases, J lost 8 bases, and 13 bases lay in between. The CDR3 spells CASSQPREGGYTF. The CDR3 DNA is TGCGCCAGCAGCCAGCCCAGGGAGGGCGGCTACACCTTC.

V is TRBV20-1 and J is TRBJ1-5; D call uncertain. Trimming removed 3 bases from V and 11 bases from J, with 11 bases in between. The germline V gene has CDR1 DFQATT and CDR2 SNEGSKA (reference sequence). The CDR3 consists of 11 residues. The CDR3 sequence is CSARFCYAQHF. The CDR3 DNA follows: TGCAGTGCTAGGTTCTGCTACGCCCAGCATTTT.

This clone was recorded only once. The junction shows a germline mismatch at one end, possibly a read error. The CDR3 region is CASSLGLAGSSETQYF. The CDR3 DNA is TGCGCCAGCAGCTTAGGGCTAGCGGGGTCTAGTGAGACCCAGTACTTC. This chain connects TRBV7-2 to TRBJ2-5; TRBD2 matches 9 bases. The CDR3 is 16 amino acids. CDR1 is SGHTA, CDR2 FQGNSA, per germline.

V is TRBV5-1 and J is TRBJ1-2, with TRBD1 matching 9 bases. Germline V gene data show CDR1 as SGHRS and CDR2 as YFSETQ. V trimming: 4 bases; J trimming: 1 base; junction bases outside the gene matches: 5. This CDR3 spans 15 amino acids. The CDR3 here is CASSLGTGNNYGYTF. CDR3 in DNA: TGCGCCAGCAGCCTTGGGACAGGGAATAACTATGGCTACACCTTC.

CDR3: CASSLTSLTYEQYF. The CDR3, as DNA: TGCGCCAGCAGCTTGACTAGCCTGACCTACGAGCAGTACTTC. The chain couples TRBV5-1 to TRBJ2-7; tentative D call: TRBD2 (6 bases). Germline V gives CDR1 SGHRS, CDR2 YFSETQ. The CDR3 is 14 residues long. V lost 1 base to trimming and J lost 2 bases, with 10 bases between them.

The rearrangement links TRBV6-5 to TRBJ1-2; 7 nucleotides match TRBD1. Germline CDR1 and CDR2: MNHEY and SVGAGI. The V segment lost 6 bases and the J segment 0 bases; nucleotides outside the gene matches: 7. This CDR3 spans 15 amino acids. The CDR3 is CASRDSGTANYGYTF. CDR3 bases: TGTGCCAGCAGGGATTCCGGGACAGCTAACTATGGCTACACCTTC.

This chain links TRBV6-4 with TRBJ1-2; 7 nucleotides align to TRBD1. CDR1 is MRHNA, CDR2 SNTAGT, per germline. This CDR3 has 15 amino acids. V lost 3 bases to trimming and J lost 0 bases; unmatched junction nucleotides: 4. CDR3 in amino acids: CASSEGGTTNYGYTF. Written as DNA, the CDR3 is TGTGCCAGCAGTGAAGGGGGCACGACTAACTATGGCTACACCTTC.

The rearrangement joins TRBV10-3 to TRBJ2-3, with a possible D match to TRBD2 (5 bases). The CDR3 covers 15 residues. V lost 3 bases to trimming and J lost 0 bases, with 10 bases between them. Germline V CDR1 and CDR2: ENHRY, SYGVKD. In DNA form, the CDR3 reads TGTGCCATCAGTGACCCCACTAGAAGCACAGATACGCAGTATTTT. Its translation is CAISDPTRSTDTQYF.

The genes are TRBV11-3 and TRBJ2-7; 7 positions agree with TRBD1. The CDR3 sequence is 14 residues long. Per the germline V gene, CDR1 is SGHNT and CDR2 is YENEEA. Trimming took 6 bases from V and 2 from J; bases not matched to a gene: 7. The CDR3 loop is CASRTGLVPYEQYF. CDR3 DNA: TGTGCCAGCAGGACAGGGCTGGTACCCTACGAGCAGTACTTC. Filled out from reference TRBV11-3 and TRBJ2-7, the complete variable domain reads EAGVVQSPRYKIIEKKQPVAFWCNPISGHNTLYWYLQNLGQGPELLIRYENEEAVDDSQLPKDRFSAERLKGVDSTLKIQPAELGDSAVYLCASRTGLVPYEQYFGPGTRLTVT.

The CDR3 DNA is TGTGCCAGCAGCACGAGGGGGCTAGCCTATGGCTACACCTTC. Protein: CASSTRGLAYGYTF. The chain uses TRBV5-6 and TRBJ1-2, with TRBD1 matching 7 bases. The J segment lost 4 bases and the V segment lost 4 bases, leaving 7 bases of the junction unmatched. The CDR3 totals 14 residues. Germline V gene data show CDR1 as SGHDT and CDR2 as YYEEEE. Supplemented by reference TRBV5-6 and TRBJ1-2, the full variable domain reads DAGVTQSPTHLIKTRGQQVTLRCSPKSGHDTVSWYQQALGQGPQFIFQYYEEEERQRGNFPDRFSGHQFPNYSSELNVNALLLGDSALYLCASSTRGLAYGYTFGSGTRLTVV.

This sequence joins TRBV29-1 and TRBJ2-7; TRBD1 agrees at 12 bases. J lost 7 bases, V lost 5 bases, and 12 bases had no gene match. The length of the CDR3 is 15 residues. Germline loops: CDR1 SQVTM, CDR2 ANQGSEA. This chain's CDR3 is CSVRGTGGIMGEQYF. The CDR3 DNA follows: TGCAGCGTTAGGGGGACAGGGGGCATTATGGGTGAGCAGTACTTC.

This chain joins TRBV13 and TRBJ1-2, with 10 nucleotides matching TRBD1. The CDR3 is made up of 15 amino acids. Germline CDR1 is PRHDT and CDR2 is FYEKMQ (reference sequence). Losses at the gene ends were 6 bases for V and 4 bases for J; bases not matched to a gene: 8. The CDR3 sequence: CASSSLGQGGYGYTF. CDR3 sequence (DNA): TGTGCCAGCAGTTCACTCGGACAGGGGGGCTATGGCTACACCTTC. Supplemented by reference TRBV13 and TRBJ1-2, the full variable domain reads AAGVIQSPRHLIKEKRETATLKCYPIPRHDTVYWYQQGPGQDPQFLISFYEKMQSDKGSIPDRFSAQQFSDYHSELNMSSLELGDSALYFCASSSLGQGGYGYTFGSGTRLTVV.